The 28 T cell receptor beta chains below all came from one sample that was sequenced in a study of OX40 agonist ivuxolimab in advanced cancers. The assay was immunoSEQ multiplex PCR, and TCRdb's table has in-frame clones only and misses some. This sample yields 30,000 to 35,000 clones, of which 89% are seen a single time; under 45% belongs to the top ten. Material: CD4+ or CD8+ T cells sorted from blood, obtained in a trial of the OX40 agonist ivuxolimab. The receptor source for this set is an adult with an advanced solid tumor such as melanoma, head and neck, liver or kidney cancer.

The chain joins TRBV7-8 to TRBJ2-1; tentatively, D is TRBD1 (6 bases). Germline CDR1 is SGHVS and CDR2 is FQNEAQ. The V end was cut by 4 bases, the J end by 8 bases, with 18 bases between. CDR3 size: 15 residues. CDR3 sequence reads: CASSSTQGSGHEQFF. Written as DNA, the CDR3 is TGTGCCAGCAGCTCTACACAGGGTTCCGGCCATGAGCAGTTCTTC.

V gene TRBV5-6 combines with J gene TRBJ1-4, with TRBD1 as a possible D gene (5 bases). The CDR3 runs 14 residues. Trimming removed 1 base at V and 8 bases at J, with 12 bases between. The germline V gene has CDR1 SGHDT and CDR2 YYEEEE. The CDR3 DNA follows: TGTGCCAGCAGCTTGTGGCAGGGTCCAGAAAAACTGTTTTTT. This encodes CASSLWQGPEKLFF.

The DNA of the CDR3 is TGTGCCAGCAGCTACGAGTATGGCTACACCTTC. Protein product: CASSYEYGYTF. The genes are TRBV7-9 and TRBJ1-2; no definite D call. Germline V lookup: CDR1 SEHNR, CDR2 FQNEAQ (reference sequence). Trimming pared 4 bases from V and 5 bases from J, leaving 5 bases between. This CDR3 comprises 11 residues.

This chain joins TRBV14 and TRBJ2-7; the D gene is possibly TRBD2 (5 bases). The germline gives CDR1 SGHDN, CDR2 FVKESK. V gave up 4 bases and J gave up 7 bases, with 14 bases separating them. The CDR3 extends over 13 amino acids. The CDR3 DNA is TGTGCCAGCAGCCTGCCGGGGTGGCTGGAGCAGTACTTC. Residues: CASSLPGWLEQYF.

This clone showed up just once. V is TRBV19 and J is TRBJ1-2, with D possibly matching TRBD1 (6 bases). The CDR3 is made up of 15 amino acids. V dropped 1 base and J dropped 1 base, with 10 bases sitting between them. CDR1 and CDR2 (germline): LNHDA, SQIVND (reference sequence). The CDR3 DNA sequence: TGTGCCAGTAGTATAGTTGGACAGCTTAACTATGGCTACACCTTC. It translates to CASSIVGQLNYGYTF.

This chain connects TRBV19 to TRBJ1-4; no firm D call. Germline V gene data show CDR1 as LNHDA and CDR2 as SQIVND (reference sequence). The V gene lost 4 bases and the J gene lost 0 bases, with 9 bases spanning the gap. The CDR3 sequence is 15 residues long. The CDR3 sequence is CASSTGIATNEKLFF. The CDR3 DNA reads TGTGCCAGTAGTACCGGGATTGCAACTAATGAAAAACTGTTTTTT.

This sequence joins TRBV5-5 and TRBJ1-2; TRBD1 matches 7 bases. The CDR3 is 15 amino acids. V lost 4 bases to trimming and J lost 1 base; unmatched junction nucleotides: 7. Per germline, CDR1 SGHKS and CDR2 YYEKEE (reference sequence). Written as DNA, the CDR3 is TGTGCCAGCAGCAAGGGACAGCTCGGTAACTATGGCTACACCTTC. Translating gives CASSKGQLGNYGYTF.

This sequence joins TRBV6-5 and TRBJ2-2; D may be TRBD2 (6 bases). The CDR3 spans 15 residues. Germline V gives CDR1 MNHEY, CDR2 SVGAGI. V lost 0 bases to trimming and J lost 4 bases, with 9 bases between them. The CDR3 loop reads CASSYSLGGTGELFF. DNA of the CDR3: TGTGCCAGCAGTTACTCGTTGGGGGGCACCGGGGAGCTGTTTTTT.

The rearrangement links TRBV27 to TRBJ2-2; D could derive from TRBD1 or TRBD2 (5 bases each). V gave up 2 bases and J gave up 2 bases, with 6 bases separating them. Germline V gene data show CDR1 as MNHEY and CDR2 as SMNVEV (reference sequence). The CDR3 sequence is 14 residues long. The CDR3 nucleotides are TGTGCCAGCAGTTTAAGGGACAACACCGGGGAGCTGTTTTTT. Protein product: CASSLRDNTGELFF.

This rearrangement joins TRBV21-1 to TRBJ2-7; the D call TRBD1 from the table was never checked on the DNA. TRBV21-1 is annotated as a pseudogene. The CDR3 consists of 16 residues. CDR3 protein: CASSSRHSGLLPEQYF. The DNA for the CDR3 is TGTGCCAGCAGCAGTCGACATTCAGGGCTCTTACCCGAGCAGTACTTC.

This sequence joins TRBV27 and TRBJ1-6; 7 bases agree with TRBD1. The CDR3 runs 14 residues. The J segment lost 5 bases and the V segment lost 4 bases, leaving 2 bases of the junction unmatched. Germline V lookup: CDR1 MNHEY, CDR2 SMNVEV (reference sequence). The CDR3 DNA reads TGTGCCAGCAGTTACAGGGGTAATAATTCACCCCTCCACTTT. Translating gives CASSYRGNNSPLHF.

The rearrangement links TRBV19 to TRBJ2-2; D unclear. V shed 3 bases and J shed 4 bases, with 9 bases lying between them. Germline values: CDR1 LNHDA, CDR2 SQIVND (reference sequence). The CDR3 length is 14 residues. The CDR3 sequence is CASSMFLATGELFF. The CDR3 DNA sequence: TGTGCCAGTAGTATGTTTTTGGCCACCGGGGAGCTGTTTTTT.

The chain is built from TRBV27 and TRBJ2-5; possible D gene TRBD2, 5 bases. This CDR3 has 15 residues. V lost 6 bases to trimming and J lost 4 bases, with 18 bases between them. The germline gives CDR1 MNHEY, CDR2 SMNVEV (reference sequence). CDR3: CASRRADSLGETQYF. CDR3 nucleotide sequence: TGTGCCAGCAGGCGGGCCGATTCCCTGGGAGAGACCCAGTACTTC.

The chain carries TRBV7-8 and TRBJ2-5, with D perhaps matching TRBD1 (6 bases). Germline assignment: CDR1 SGHVS and CDR2 FQNEAQ. CDR3 length: 16 residues. With 0 bases removed from V and 5 bases from J, the gap between germline ends came to 16 bases. CDR3 nucleotide sequence: TGTGCCAGCAGCTTAGCGGGGGCGCATCTTGTCGAGACCCAGTACTTC. As protein: CASSLAGAHLVETQYF. The full variable domain, completed using reference TRBV7-8 and TRBJ2-5, is GAGVSQSPRYKVAKRGQDVALRCDPISGHVSLFWYQQALGQGPEFLTYFQNEAQLDKSGLPSDRFFAERPEGSVSTLKIQRTQQEDSAVYLCASSLAGAHLVETQYFGPGTRLLVL.

This clone was seen just once. This chain uses TRBV2 with TRBJ2-3; 10 bases are shared with TRBD1. CDR3 length: 17 residues. CDR1 is SNHLY, CDR2 FYNNEI, per germline. V was pared by 10 bases and J by 2 bases, with 15 bases of the junction left unmatched. CDR3 bases: TGTGCCATCGAAGTCACGACAGGGGGCGTGAACACAGATACGCAGTATTTT. It translates to CAIEVTTGGVNTDTQYF.

This rearrangement joins TRBV5-1 to TRBJ2-7, with 12 bases aligning to TRBD1. CDR1 SGHRS and CDR2 YFSETQ come from the germline V gene. The CDR3 is 15 amino acids. V lost 6 bases and J lost 3; bases outside the gene matches: 7. The CDR3 spells CASTPRDRGLYEQYF. The DNA of the CDR3 is TGCGCCAGCACCCCGAGGGACAGGGGGCTCTACGAGCAGTACTTC.

The gene calls are TRBV27 and TRBJ2-3, with a tentative D call TRBD2 (6 bases). Germline assignment: CDR1 MNHEY and CDR2 SMNVEV (reference sequence). The V and J ends lost 7 bases and 2 bases respectively, with 16 bases between them. The CDR3 sequence is 15 residues long. CDR3 sequence reads: CASKFEAGPTDTQYF. CDR3 coding DNA: TGTGCCAGCAAATTTGAAGCGGGCCCCACAGATACGCAGTATTTT.

The chain recombines TRBV27 with TRBJ2-7, with D perhaps TRBD1 (5 bases). This CDR3 comprises 14 residues. Trimming removed 2 bases from V and 8 bases from J, with 16 bases in between. Germline lookup yields CDR1 MNHEY and CDR2 SMNVEV (reference sequence). The CDR3 reads CASSLNMSNRKQYF. In DNA, the CDR3 is TGTGCCAGCAGTTTAAATATGAGTAACAGGAAGCAGTACTTC.

The V call is TRBV19, the J call TRBJ2-7; 8 bases fit TRBD2. CDR3 length equals 15 residues. J gave up 2 bases and V 1 base, and 4 bases lay outside the gene matches. Germline CDR1 is LNHDA and CDR2 is SQIVND (reference sequence). This CDR3 is CASSIGTGGPYEQYF. The CDR3 nucleotides are TGTGCCAGTAGTATAGGGACGGGAGGGCCCTACGAGCAGTACTTC.

This clone appeared once. The rearrangement joins TRBV28 to TRBJ2-6; no firm D call. This CDR3 is built from 16 residues. V was shortened by 8 bases and J by 0 bases, with 14 bases between the two germline ends. The germline V gene has CDR1 MDHEN and CDR2 SYDVKM. In nucleotides, the CDR3 is TGTGCCAGCTTGGCCCACTCCGGCTCTGGGGCCAACGTCCTGACTTTC. Translated, it gives CASLAHSGSGANVLTF.

This chain joins TRBV29-1 and TRBJ1-5, with D possibly being TRBD1 (6 bases). This CDR3 has 16 amino acids. V gave up 7 bases and J gave up 0 bases, with 19 bases separating them. The germline CDR1 and CDR2 sequences are SQVTM and ANQGSEA. In DNA, the CDR3 is TGCAGCGCCGTGACAGGTCCCTCACTTAGCAATCAGCCCCAGCATTTT. Translated, it gives CSAVTGPSLSNQPQHF.

V gene TRBV18 combines with J gene TRBJ2-1; tentative D call: TRBD2 (6 bases). V was trimmed by 1 base and J by 10 bases, leaving 11 bases between them. Germline-derived CDR1 and CDR2 are KGHSH and LQKENI. This CDR3 comprises 13 residues. In DNA form, the CDR3 reads TGTGCCAGCTCACCACTCCCTAGCGCAGAGCAGTTCTTC. It yields the protein CASSPLPSAEQFF.

The chain links TRBV15 to TRBJ2-3; 7 bases match TRBD1. Per the germline V gene, CDR1 is LNHNV and CDR2 is YYDKDF (reference sequence). The V gene end was trimmed by 2 bases and the J gene end by 5 bases; junction bases not matched to a gene: 10. This CDR3 has 16 amino acids. As DNA, the CDR3 is TGTGCCACCAGCAGAATGACAGGGATTTTGAAAGATACGCAGTATTTT. The encoded protein is CATSRMTGILKDTQYF.

This clone showed up just once. DNA of the CDR3: TGTGCCAGCAGTACCTCGGGGGGCGGGTCCTACAATGAGCAGTTCTTC. Its translation: CASSTSGGGSYNEQFF. This chain joins TRBV6-6 and TRBJ2-1; perhaps TRBD2 as D (7 bases). This CDR3 has 16 residues. Germline CDR1 MNHNY, CDR2 SVGAGI (reference sequence). Deletions cut 5 bases from V and 1 base from J, with 15 bases between.

The genes are TRBV28 and TRBJ2-1, with 8 nucleotides matching TRBD1. The CDR3 runs 16 residues. J lost 0 bases, V lost 6 bases, and 7 bases had no gene match. CDR1 is MDHEN and CDR2 is SYDVKM in the germline V gene. Written as DNA, the CDR3 is TGTGCCAGCAGCCAGACAGGGGTCAGCTCCTACAATGAGCAGTTCTTC. Protein sequence: CASSQTGVSSYNEQFF. The full variable domain, with the rest looked up from reference TRBV28 and TRBJ2-1, is DVKVTQSSRYLVKRTGEKVFLECVQDMDHENMFWYRQDPGLGLRLIYFSYDVKMKEKGDIPEGYSVSREKKERFSLILESASTNQTSMYLCASSQTGVSSYNEQFFGPGTRLTVL.

The chain joins TRBV19 to TRBJ1-1, with a weak D call TRBD1 (5 bases). V dropped 1 base and J dropped 0 bases, with 12 bases sitting between them. Germline V gene sequence: CDR1 LNHDA, CDR2 SQIVND (reference sequence). The CDR3 spans 16 residues. CDR3 nucleotides: TGTGCCAGTAGTATAGGGACACGCGGGTTGAACACTGAAGCTTTCTTT. It is translated as CASSIGTRGLNTEAFF.

The V and J genes are TRBV7-9 and TRBJ2-3, with 10 bases identical to TRBD2. This CDR3 has 16 amino acids. Germline assignment: CDR1 SEHNR and CDR2 FQNEAQ (reference sequence). J was trimmed by 5 bases and V by 6 bases; bases with no gene match: 11. The CDR3 DNA follows: TGTGCCAGCAGTAAGACAGCGGGGGGGCTTGGAGATACGCAGTATTTT. This gives the protein CASSKTAGGLGDTQYF.

This sequence joins TRBV10-3 and TRBJ2-7; 9 bases agree with TRBD1. V trimming: 4 bases; J trimming: 6 bases; junction bases outside the gene matches: 13. The length of the CDR3 is 16 residues. Germline V lookup: CDR1 ENHRY, CDR2 SYGVKD. CDR3 region: CAISGSRDRVVFEQYF. The DNA of the CDR3 is TGTGCCATCAGTGGGTCCCGGGACAGGGTGGTGTTCGAGCAGTACTTC.